This T cell receptor beta chain comes out of a study of blood T cell repertoires in COVID-19. Study-level information: Acute-phase and convalescent COVID-19 samples originated in the United States, Italy and Spain.

Enrolled through a virtual design, the participants were between roughly 18 and 100 years of age and came from about two dozen US areas. Clinical history as reported by participants underpinned cohort assignment. This CDR3 comprises 13 residues. The ends were cut back, 4 bases at V and 6 bases at J, with 10 bases in the middle. Germline V gene data show CDR1 as SGHNT and CDR2 as YYREEE (reference sequence). Clones were read by immunoSEQ multiplex PCR, and TCRdb kept only the in-frame ones, dropping some. The data show over 200,000 clones, around 88% seen once. Material: PBMCs or T cells enriched from blood (not recorded which). This rearrangement joins TRBV5-4 to TRBJ2-2; a weak D match, TRBD1 (5 bases). The clonotype comes from a middle-aged woman with acute COVID-19. The CDR3 spells CASSIQGSGELFF. The CDR3 DNA is TGTGCCAGCAGCATCCAGGGATCCGGGGAGCTGTTTTTT. The variable domain in full, with the rest retrieved from reference TRBV5-4 and TRBJ2-2, is ETGVTQSPTHLIKTRGQQVTLRCSSQSGHNTVSWYQQALGQGPQFIFQYYREEENGRGNFPPRFSGLQFPNYSSELNVNALELDDSALYLCASSIQGSGELFFGEGSRLTVL.